These T cell receptor beta chains were read from a single sample in a study of T-cell reconstitution after alpha-beta-depleted transplantation in children. TCRdb analysed the PCR reads with MiXCR anew, one entry per CDR3 protein. Of just over 950,000 distinct CDR3 sequences listed, about 26% are singletons. The source material was PBMCs, mostly from graft donor cells, sampled 360 days after TCRalphabeta/CD19-depleted stem cell transplant. Source of these receptors: a boy younger than two who had a stem cell transplant for SCID, so the T cells may come from the graft donor. Each CDR3 is given with its conserved first and last residue. A D gene is named only where the DNA matches it firmly.

>TRBJ2-1|.|TRBV12-3/TRBV12-4
CASSLSPPEQFF
>TRBJ2-5|TRBD1|TRBV27
CASRPLQGWKTQYF
>TRBJ2-7|.|TRBV6-6
CASRRTVGFEQYF
>TRBJ2-5|.|TRBV6-5
CASSYSRPRAETQYF
>TRBJ1-2|.|TRBV7-2
CASSIGGRFRGYTF
>TRBJ2-5|.|TRBV12-3/TRBV12-4
CASSSDVGETQYF
>TRBJ2-3|TRBD2|TRBV27
CASSGGLAGGPSQYF
>TRBJ1-1|TRBD1|TRBV5-1
CASSRTGDTEAFF
>TRBJ1-2|.|TRBV29-1
CSVEEGGKIYGYTF
>TRBJ2-7|TRBD1|TRBV9
CASSARDRGGEQYF
>TRBJ1-4|.|TRBV15
CQKLRRLDEKLFF
>TRBJ1-3|.|TRBV15
CATSAVENPGNTIYF
>TRBJ2-7|.|TRBV12-3/TRBV12-4
CASRGVNEQYF
>TRBJ2-3|.|TRBV4-2
CASSQEKARADTQYF
>TRBJ2-3|TRBD2|TRBV4-1
CASSQDPPGLAGDTQYF
>TRBJ1-4|.|TRBV5-1
CASSPGGRDEKLFF
>TRBJ2-5|.|TRBV29-1
CSVEATSILETQYF
>TRBJ2-4|.|TRBV6-5
CASSYSGQGLAKNIQYF
>TRBJ2-3|TRBD2|TRBV20-1
CSATRTSGGFTDTQYF
>TRBJ1-1|.|TRBV20-1
CSAGTPVNTEAFF
>TRBJ2-7|.|TRBV12-3/TRBV12-4
CASSLEAWRQGGYEQYF
>TRBJ2-1|.|TRBV2
CASTKNNEQFF
>TRBJ2-1|.|TRBV29-1
CSGKGLEEQFF
>TRBJ2-5|TRBD2|TRBV7-2
CASSLARSGGAETQYF
>TRBJ1-1|.|TRBV5-1
CASSLGKQNTEAFF
>TRBJ2-3|.|TRBV5-4
CASSLAVGSQYF
>TRBJ1-1|.|TRBV2
CASIAEIEAFF
>TRBJ2-5|TRBD1|TRBV5-1
CASSLIGYRGRKEETQYF
>TRBJ1-1|.|TRBV4-1
CASSDHRAMNTEAFF
>TRBJ2-1|TRBD2|TRBV19
CASSTFGRGGRNEQFF
>TRBJ2-5|TRBD2|TRBV3-1
CASSNSGGASETQYF
>TRBJ1-2|.|TRBV18
CASSPQGTEGYTF
>TRBJ2-5|.|TRBV5-1
CASSLGGGSGQETQYF
>TRBJ2-1|.|TRBV6-6
CASSYLPAWEQFF
>TRBJ2-7|.|TRBV4-1
CASSQDAGGYYEQYF
>TRBJ2-1|.|TRBV4-3
CASSKSRGSYNEQFF
>TRBJ2-3|.|TRBV29-1
CSVDPGRDTQYF
>TRBJ2-7|.|TRBV6-1
CASSTSAGSSYEQYF
>TRBJ1-4|TRBD1|TRBV20-1
CSAWTGGGEKLFF
>TRBJ2-1|TRBD2|TRBV5-1
CASSLATSGGAFEQFF
>TRBJ2-7|TRBD1|TRBV4-3
CASSQGYSRDRARETYEQYF
>TRBJ2-5|TRBD1|TRBV12-3/TRBV12-4
CASSLNRGALQETQYF
>TRBJ2-7|.|TRBV5-6
CASSLGDVLYEQYF
>TRBJ2-7|.|TRBV24-1
CAPRGRTLSYEQYF
>TRBJ2-7|TRBD1|TRBV7-8
CASSFWRQGQGEQYF
>TRBJ2-5|TRBD2|TRBV6-1
CASSRAGGRGQETQYF
>TRBJ2-3|TRBD2|TRBV7-8
CASSSSDSGGATDTQYF
>TRBJ2-7|.|TRBV5-1
CASSLAVNYEQYF
>TRBJ2-1|TRBD1|TRBV24-1
CATRGDSIYNEQFF
>TRBJ2-1|.|TRBV27
CASFSLGTSYNEQFF
>TRBJ2-1|.|TRBV6-5
CASSYHRNYNEQFF